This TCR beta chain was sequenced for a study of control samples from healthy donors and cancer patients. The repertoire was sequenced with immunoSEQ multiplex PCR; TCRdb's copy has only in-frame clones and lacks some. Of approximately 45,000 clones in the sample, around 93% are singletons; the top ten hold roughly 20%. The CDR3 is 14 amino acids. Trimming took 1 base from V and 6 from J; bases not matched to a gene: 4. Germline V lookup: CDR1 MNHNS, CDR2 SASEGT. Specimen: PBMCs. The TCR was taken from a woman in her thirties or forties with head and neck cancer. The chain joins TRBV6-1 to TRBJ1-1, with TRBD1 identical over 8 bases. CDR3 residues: CASSEGQGRPEAFF. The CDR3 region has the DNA TGTGCCAGCAGTGAAGGACAGGGGAGGCCTGAAGCTTTCTTT.